This T cell receptor (beta chain) was identified in a study of blood T cell repertoires in COVID-19. TCRdb keeps only in-frame clones here, not all; method: immunoSEQ multiplex PCR. In the table there are roughly 330,000 clones, approximately 89% of which are singletons. About this clone itself: Other DNA sequences in this specimen translate into the identical CDR3.

Those enrolled, adults aged about 18 to 89 years, came from around 25 US areas. Categorization into cohorts depended on clinical history that participants reported. Each recovered donor of Cohort 3 presented with two negative PCRs, clearance, or symptom resolution. CDR3 length: 14 residues. CDR1 and CDR2 from the germline V gene are MDHEN and SYDVKM. V dropped 4 bases and J dropped 2; count of bases not matched to a gene: 2. Source material: PBMCs or T cells enriched from blood (not recorded which). The TCR sequence derives from a woman in her twenties or thirties who had recovered from COVID-19. V gene TRBV28 combines with J gene TRBJ1-5, with TRBD1 identical over 7 bases. Written as DNA, the CDR3 is TGTGCCAGCAGTTCAGGACAGGGCAATCAGCCCCAGCATTTT. Its protein is CASSSGQGNQPQHF.